This T cell receptor (beta chain) derives from a study of cytotoxic CD8 clonotypes in ibrutinib-treated CLL. Study as a whole: The patient breakdown showed more than 9 relapsed/refractory and some 16 treatment-naive cases, with approximately 18 IGHV unmutated. By median roughly 69 months, 12 had progressed and about 15 stayed remitted; responses had been 2 complete and roughly 24 partial.

The V end was cut by 4 bases, the J end by 3 bases, with 14 bases between. This CDR3 region has 14 residues. Germline V gene data show CDR1 as SGHRS and CDR2 as YFSETQ. As for this clone: Its antigen is undetermined.

Study observations and caveats: Public clonotypes, found uncommonly, either contracted or stayed stable on treatment.

Clones were read by immunoSEQ multiplex PCR, and TCRdb kept only the in-frame ones, dropping some. The data contain about 300,000 clones, roughly three quarters of them singletons. Source: PBMCs, taken at disease progression, from a patient treated with ibrutinib. The receptor was derived from a human donor with chronic lymphocytic leukemia. This chain joins TRBV5-1 and TRBJ2-7; TRBD1 is a possible D gene (7 bases). The CDR3 protein is CASSVRGDDYEQYF. The CDR3 bases are TGCGCCAGCAGCGTCAGGGGGGACGACTACGAGCAGTACTTC.